The source of this T cell receptor beta chain is a study of identical twins. Germline V gene lookup returns CDR1 SQVTM and CDR2 ANQGSEA. The CDR3 spans 10 residues. Between the trimmed V and J ends, which lost 6 bases and 5 bases, there was a span of 7 bases. This clonotype was observed a handful of times. Its antigen remains unidentified. Study-level results: It was possible that invariant MAIT and iNKT cells partly confounded the zero-insertion analyses. Shared out-of-frame alpha sequences (those common to twins) showed excess low generation probability.

TCRdb re-called the 5' RACE reads with MiXCR, one entry per CDR3 protein. The sample lists hundreds of thousands of distinct CDR3 sequences; 8.5% to 9.5% were seen once. This sample also appeared in a second study, on yellow fever vaccine responses in identical twins.

V and J are TRBV29-1 and TRBJ2-5; possibly TRBD2 for D (5 bases). The material sequenced was PBMCs. The receptor was isolated from a woman between 18 and 29 years old in good health. The DNA of the CDR3 is TGCAGCGTACAGCGGGAGACCCAGTACTTC. Protein product: CSVQRETQYF.